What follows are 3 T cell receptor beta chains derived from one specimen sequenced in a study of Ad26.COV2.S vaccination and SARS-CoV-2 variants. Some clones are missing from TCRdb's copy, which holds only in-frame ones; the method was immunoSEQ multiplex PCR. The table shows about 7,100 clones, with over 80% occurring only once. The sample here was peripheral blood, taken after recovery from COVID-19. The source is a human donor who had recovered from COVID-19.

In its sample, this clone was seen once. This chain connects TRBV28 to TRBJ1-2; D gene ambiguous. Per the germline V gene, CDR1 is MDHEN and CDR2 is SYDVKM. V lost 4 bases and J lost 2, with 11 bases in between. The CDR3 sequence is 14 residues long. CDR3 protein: CASSSAGWNYGYTF. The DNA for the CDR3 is TGTGCCAGCAGTTCTGCCGGGTGGAACTATGGCTACACCTTC.

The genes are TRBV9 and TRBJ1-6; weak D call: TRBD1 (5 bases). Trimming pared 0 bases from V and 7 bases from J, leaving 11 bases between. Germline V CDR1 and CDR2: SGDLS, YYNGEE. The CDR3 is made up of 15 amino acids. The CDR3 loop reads CASSVGGGGNSPLHF. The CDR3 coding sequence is TGTGCCAGCAGCGTAGGTGGGGGAGGCAATTCACCCCTCCACTTT.

CDR3 protein: CASRGGDYGYTF. CDR3 nucleotides: TGTGCCAGCAGAGGAGGGGATTATGGCTACACCTTC. The rearrangement uses TRBV7-2 and TRBJ1-2, with a possible D match to TRBD1 (5 bases). Trimming removed 6 bases from V and 5 bases from J, with 10 bases in between. CDR3 length: 12 amino acids. The germline V gene has CDR1 SGHTA and CDR2 FQGNSA.